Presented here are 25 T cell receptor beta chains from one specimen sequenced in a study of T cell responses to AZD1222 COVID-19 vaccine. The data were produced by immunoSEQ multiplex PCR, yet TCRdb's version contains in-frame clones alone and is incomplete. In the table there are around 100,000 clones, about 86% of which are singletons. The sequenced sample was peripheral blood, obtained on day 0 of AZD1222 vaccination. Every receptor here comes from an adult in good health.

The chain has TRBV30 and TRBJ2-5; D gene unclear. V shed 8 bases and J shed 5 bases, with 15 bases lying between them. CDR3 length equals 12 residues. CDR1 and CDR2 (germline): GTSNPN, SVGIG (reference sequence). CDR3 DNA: TGTGCCGGCCACCGTGCCGGGGAGACCCAGTACTTC. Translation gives CAGHRAGETQYF. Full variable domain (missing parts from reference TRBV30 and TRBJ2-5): SQTIHQWPATLVQPVGSPLSLECTVEGTSNPNLYWYRQAAGRGLQLLFYSVGIGQISSEVPQNLSASRPQDRQFILSSKKLLLSDSGFYLCAGHRAGETQYFGPGTRLLVL.

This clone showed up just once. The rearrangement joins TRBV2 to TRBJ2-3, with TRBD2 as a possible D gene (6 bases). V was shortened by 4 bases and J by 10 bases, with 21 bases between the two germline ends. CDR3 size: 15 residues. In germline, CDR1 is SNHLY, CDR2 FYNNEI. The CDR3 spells CASSGSGTVLGAQYF. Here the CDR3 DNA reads TGTGCCAGCAGTGGATCCGGGACTGTTCTTGGTGCGCAGTATTTT.

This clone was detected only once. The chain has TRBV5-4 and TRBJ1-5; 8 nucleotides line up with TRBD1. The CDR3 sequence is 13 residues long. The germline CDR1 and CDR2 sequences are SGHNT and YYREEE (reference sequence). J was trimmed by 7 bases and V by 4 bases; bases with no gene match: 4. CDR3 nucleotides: TGTGCCAGCAGCACAGGGGGGCGGCAGCCCCAGCATTTT. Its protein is CASSTGGRQPQHF.

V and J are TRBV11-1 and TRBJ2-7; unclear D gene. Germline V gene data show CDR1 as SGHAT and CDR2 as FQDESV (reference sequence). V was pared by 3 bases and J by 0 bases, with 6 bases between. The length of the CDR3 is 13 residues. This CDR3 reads CASSFPSSYEQYF. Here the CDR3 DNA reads TGTGCCAGCAGCTTTCCGAGCTCCTACGAGCAGTACTTC.

CDR3 nucleotide sequence: TGTGCCAGCAGCCCGAACCCGGGGACTAGCACAGATACGCAGTATTTT. It specifies CASSPNPGTSTDTQYF. This chain joins TRBV7-2 and TRBJ2-3; possibly TRBD2 for D (6 bases). The CDR3 extends over 16 amino acids. Trimming stripped 5 bases from V and 0 bases from J, with 15 bases between. Germline CDR1 reads SGHTA; CDR2 reads FQGNSA.

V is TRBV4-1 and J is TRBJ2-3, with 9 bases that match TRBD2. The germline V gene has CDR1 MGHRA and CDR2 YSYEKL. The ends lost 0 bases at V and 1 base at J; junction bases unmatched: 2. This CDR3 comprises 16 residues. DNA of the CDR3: TGCGCCAGCAGCCAAGAGACTAGCGGACGCACAGATACGCAGTATTTT. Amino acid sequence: CASSQETSGRTDTQYF.

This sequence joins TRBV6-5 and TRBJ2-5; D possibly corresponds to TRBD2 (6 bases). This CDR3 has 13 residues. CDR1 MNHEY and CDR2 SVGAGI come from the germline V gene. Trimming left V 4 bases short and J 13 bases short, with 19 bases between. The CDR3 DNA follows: TGTGCCAGCAGTTCCCTCCCACCGGGACTCCTGTACTTC. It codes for CASSSLPPGLLYF.

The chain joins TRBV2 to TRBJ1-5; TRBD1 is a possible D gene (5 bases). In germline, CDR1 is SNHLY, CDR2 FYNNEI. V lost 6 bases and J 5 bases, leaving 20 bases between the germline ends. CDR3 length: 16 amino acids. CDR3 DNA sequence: TGTGCCAGCAGGGTTGGACCTTTGGGGGTGTATCAGCCCCAGCATTTT. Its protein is CASRVGPLGVYQPQHF.

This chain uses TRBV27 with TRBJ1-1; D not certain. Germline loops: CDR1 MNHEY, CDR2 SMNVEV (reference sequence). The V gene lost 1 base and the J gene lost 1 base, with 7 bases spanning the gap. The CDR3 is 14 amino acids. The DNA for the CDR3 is TGTGCCAGCAGTTTATGGGATGGGAACACTGAAGCTTTCTTT. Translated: CASSLWDGNTEAFF.

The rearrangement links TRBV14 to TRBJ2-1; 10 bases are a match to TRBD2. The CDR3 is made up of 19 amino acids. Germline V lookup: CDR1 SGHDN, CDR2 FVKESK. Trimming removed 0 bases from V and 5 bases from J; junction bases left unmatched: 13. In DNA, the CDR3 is TGTGCCAGCAGCCAAGACCAAGGGCTAGCGGGGGATTTGAACAATGAGCAGTTCTTC. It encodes CASSQDQGLAGDLNNEQFF.

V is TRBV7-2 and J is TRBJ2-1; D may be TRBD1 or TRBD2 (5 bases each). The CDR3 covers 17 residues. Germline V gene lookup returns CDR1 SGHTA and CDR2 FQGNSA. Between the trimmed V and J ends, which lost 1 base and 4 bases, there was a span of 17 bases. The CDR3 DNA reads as TGTGCCAGCAGCTTAGGGGATGGGGCGGGCCCATACAATGAGCAGTTCTTC. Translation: CASSLGDGAGPYNEQFF.

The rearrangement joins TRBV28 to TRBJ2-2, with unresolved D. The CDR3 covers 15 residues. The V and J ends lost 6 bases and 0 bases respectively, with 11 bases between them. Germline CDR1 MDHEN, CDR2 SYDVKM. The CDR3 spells CASRPSLSNTGELFF. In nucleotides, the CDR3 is TGTGCCAGCAGGCCCAGCCTATCGAACACCGGGGAGCTGTTTTTT. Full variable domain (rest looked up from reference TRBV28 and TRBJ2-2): DVKVTQSSRYLVKRTGEKVFLECVQDMDHENMFWYRQDPGLGLRLIYFSYDVKMKEKGDIPEGYSVSREKKERFSLILESASTNQTSMYLCASRPSLSNTGELFFGEGSRLTVL.

CDR3 residues: CASSGVNSGNTIYF. The CDR3 DNA reads TGTGCCAGCTCAGGGGTGAACTCTGGAAACACCATATATTTT. The chain recombines TRBV18 with TRBJ1-3; D remains ambiguous. The CDR3 length is 14 residues. V lost 5 bases and J 0 bases, leaving 8 bases between the germline ends. Looked up from germline, CDR1 is KGHSH and CDR2 is LQKENI.

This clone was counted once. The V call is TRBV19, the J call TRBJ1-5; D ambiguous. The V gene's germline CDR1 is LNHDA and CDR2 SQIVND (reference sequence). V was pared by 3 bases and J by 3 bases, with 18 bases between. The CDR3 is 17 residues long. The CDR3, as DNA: TGTGCCAGTAGTATGCTGGGAGCCCCTTGGGACAATCAGCCCCAGCATTTT. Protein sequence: CASSMLGAPWDNQPQHF.

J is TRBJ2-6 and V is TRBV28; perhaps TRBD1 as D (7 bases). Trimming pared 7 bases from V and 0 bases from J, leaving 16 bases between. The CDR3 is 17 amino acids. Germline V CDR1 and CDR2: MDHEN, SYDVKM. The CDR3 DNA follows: TGTGCCAGCACCCCAGGGGGGTCGGTCTCTGGGGCCAACGTCCTGACTTTC. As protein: CASTPGGSVSGANVLTF.

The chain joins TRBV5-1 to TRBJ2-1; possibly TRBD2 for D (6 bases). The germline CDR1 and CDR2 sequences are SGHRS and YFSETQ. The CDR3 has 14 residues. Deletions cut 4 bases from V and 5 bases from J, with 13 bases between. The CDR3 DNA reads TGCGCCAGCAGCGCTAGGGACTCAGACAATGAGCAGTTCTTC. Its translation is CASSARDSDNEQFF.

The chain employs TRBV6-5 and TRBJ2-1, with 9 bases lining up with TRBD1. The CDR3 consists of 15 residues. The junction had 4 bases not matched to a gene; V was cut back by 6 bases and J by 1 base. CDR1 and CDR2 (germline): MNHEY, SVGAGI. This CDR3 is CASRRDRESYNEQFF. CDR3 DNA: TGTGCCAGCAGGCGGGACAGGGAGTCCTACAATGAGCAGTTCTTC.

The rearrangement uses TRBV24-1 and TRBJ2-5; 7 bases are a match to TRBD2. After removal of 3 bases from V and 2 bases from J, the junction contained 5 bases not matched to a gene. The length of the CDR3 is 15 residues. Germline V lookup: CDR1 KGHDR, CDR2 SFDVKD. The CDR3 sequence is CATSDRSGEQETQYF. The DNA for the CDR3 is TGTGCCACCAGTGATAGGAGCGGGGAACAAGAGACCCAGTACTTC.

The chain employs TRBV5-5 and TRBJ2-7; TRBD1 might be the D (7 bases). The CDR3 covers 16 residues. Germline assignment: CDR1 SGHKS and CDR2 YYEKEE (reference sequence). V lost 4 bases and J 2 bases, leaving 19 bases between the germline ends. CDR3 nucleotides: TGTGCCAGCAGCGGGGGGCCCGGGACAGATACCTACGAGCAGTACTTC. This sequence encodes CASSGGPGTDTYEQYF. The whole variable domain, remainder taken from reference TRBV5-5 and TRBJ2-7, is DAGVTQSPTHLIKTRGQQVTLRCSPISGHKSVSWYQQVLGQGPQFIFQYYEKEERGRGNFPDRFSARQFPNYSSELNVNALLLGDSALYLCASSGGPGTDTYEQYFGPGTRLTVT.

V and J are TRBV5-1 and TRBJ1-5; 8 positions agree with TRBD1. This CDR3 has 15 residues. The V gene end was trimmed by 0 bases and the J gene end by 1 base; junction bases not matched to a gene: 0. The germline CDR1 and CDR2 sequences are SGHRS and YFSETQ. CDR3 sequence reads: CASSLGDRSNQPQHF. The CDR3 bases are TGCGCCAGCAGCTTGGGGGACAGGAGCAATCAGCCCCAGCATTTT.

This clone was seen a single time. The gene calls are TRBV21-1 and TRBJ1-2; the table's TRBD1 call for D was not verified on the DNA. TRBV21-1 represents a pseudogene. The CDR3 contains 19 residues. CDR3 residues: CASSKVRGTDSSGFKGYTF. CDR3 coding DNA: TGTGCCAGCAGCAAAGTGAGGGGGACAGACTCCTCGGGGTTTAAGGGCTACACCTTC.

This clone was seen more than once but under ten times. The CDR3, as DNA: TGCGCCAGCGGCAAATTGGACGTCTCGGGGGAACACGAGCAGTACTTC. Protein product: CASGKLDVSGEHEQYF. The rearrangement links TRBV5-1 to TRBJ2-7, with D possibly matching TRBD2 (6 bases). The CDR3 consists of 16 residues. Trimming stripped 7 bases from V and 5 bases from J, with 25 bases between. Germline V lookup: CDR1 SGHRS, CDR2 YFSETQ.

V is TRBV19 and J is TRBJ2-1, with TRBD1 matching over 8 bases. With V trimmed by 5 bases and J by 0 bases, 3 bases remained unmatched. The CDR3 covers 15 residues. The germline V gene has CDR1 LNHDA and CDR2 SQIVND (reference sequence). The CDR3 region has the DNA TGTGCCAGTAGTGGGACAGGTAGCTCCTACAATGAGCAGTTCTTC. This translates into CASSGTGSSYNEQFF. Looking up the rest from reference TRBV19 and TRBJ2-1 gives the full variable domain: DGGITQSPKYLFRKEGQNVTLSCEQNLNHDAMYWYRQDPGQGLRLIYYSQIVNDFQKGDIAEGYSVSREKKESFPLTVTSAQKNPTAFYLCASSGTGSSYNEQFFGPGTRLTVL.

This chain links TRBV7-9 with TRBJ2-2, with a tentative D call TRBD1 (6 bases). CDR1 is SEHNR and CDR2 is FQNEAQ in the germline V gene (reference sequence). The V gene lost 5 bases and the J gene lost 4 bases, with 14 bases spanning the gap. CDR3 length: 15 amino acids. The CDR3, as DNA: TGTGCCAGCAGCATAAACAGGGTGTCCACCGGGGAGCTGTTTTTT. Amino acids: CASSINRVSTGELFF.

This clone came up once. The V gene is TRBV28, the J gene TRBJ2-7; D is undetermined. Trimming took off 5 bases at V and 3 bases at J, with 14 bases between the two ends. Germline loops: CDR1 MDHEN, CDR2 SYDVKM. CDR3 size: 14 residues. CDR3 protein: CASSPPGQYYEQYF. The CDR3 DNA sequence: TGTGCCAGCAGTCCCCCTGGGCAGTACTACGAGCAGTACTTC.